This is a list of T cell receptor beta chains from one sample in a study of blood T cell repertoires in COVID-19. Assay: immunoSEQ multiplex PCR; the TCRdb copy retains only in-frame clones and omits some. The sample lists approximately 110,000 clones, approximately 92% occurring once. The sample taken for sequencing was peripheral blood. These receptors all come from a woman older than 75 with acute or convalescent COVID-19. Each CDR3 is given with its conserved first and last residue. A D gene is named only where the DNA matches it firmly. The size of a clone is reported for some rows only, either as once, few or many, or as a class for expanded clones.

CDR3nt,CDR3aa,v_gene,abundance,d_gene,j_gene
TGTGCCAGTAGTACCGCGACAGGGAACTACGAGCAGTACTTC,CASSTATGNYEQYF,TRBV19,-,TRBD1,TRBJ2-7
TGTGCCAGTAGTATGAGGGGGATAGATACGCAGTATTTT,CASSMRGIDTQYF,TRBV19,-,-,TRBJ2-3
TGTGCCAGCAGCCCAGGGGCTGGGGCCAACGCCCTGACTTTC,CASSPGAGANALTF,TRBV6-5,-,-,TRBJ2-6
TGTGCCAGCAGCCCGAGAGGAGCCGGCAGGGCGTACGAGCAGTACTTC,CASSPRGAGRAYEQYF,TRBV3-1/TRBV3-2,-,-,TRBJ2-7
TGTGCAAGTCGCTACAGCGGGGGGCCCGTCCACGAGCAGTACTTC,CASRYSGGPVHEQYF,TRBV12-2,-,-,TRBJ2-7
TGTGCCAGCAGCCAATCCAGGGGGTTTGGGTACGAGCAGTACTTC,CASSQSRGFGYEQYF,TRBV3-1/TRBV3-2,-,TRBD1,TRBJ2-7
TGTGCCAGCAGCCAGCCGGGACAGGTCTTCTCTGGGGCCAACGTCCTGACTTTC,CASSQPGQVFSGANVLTF,TRBV3-1/TRBV3-2,-,TRBD1,TRBJ2-6
TGCAGCGTTGACCCACAGCAAGAGACCCAGTACTTC,CSVDPQQETQYF,TRBV29-1,-,-,TRBJ2-5
TGTGCCAGCAGCTTAGACTTGAACACTGAAGCTTTCTTT,CASSLDLNTEAFF,TRBV7-6,-,-,TRBJ1-1
TGTGCCAGCAGCCAAGGACTAGCGGGGGGAACAGATACGCAGTATTTT,CASSQGLAGGTDTQYF,TRBV4-2,few,TRBD2,TRBJ2-3
TGTGCCAGCTCGGGACAAGGGAACACCGGGGAGCTGTTTTTT,CASSGQGNTGELFF,TRBV6-4,-,-,TRBJ2-2
TGCGCCAGCAGCCTGGGACAGGGACCAGATACGCAGTATTTT,CASSLGQGPDTQYF,TRBV4-3,-,TRBD1,TRBJ2-3
TGTGCCATCAGTGGGCAGGGGCAGGCAGATACGCAGTATTTT,CAISGQGQADTQYF,TRBV10-3,-,-,TRBJ2-3
TGCAGCGTTGAGGCGGGGGACTATGGCTACACCTTC,CSVEAGDYGYTF,TRBV29-1,-,-,TRBJ1-2